Below are 24 T cell receptor beta chains sequenced from a single sample in a study of T cells after somatic rescue of genetic block. TCRdb's table, derived via immunoSEQ multiplex PCR, lists solely in-frame clones and lacks some. This table has around 52,000 clones, more than 90% appearing once. Source material: peripheral blood mononuclear cells (PBMCs). These receptor sequences come from a child under two years old.

The chain employs TRBV5-1 and TRBJ2-5; 12 bases align to TRBD2. J lost 1 base, V lost 4 bases, and 5 bases had no gene match. This CDR3 has 16 residues. CDR1 is SGHRS and CDR2 is YFSETQ in the germline V gene. For the CDR3, the DNA is TGCGCCAGCAGCCGACTAGCGGGAGTGGGCCAAGAGACCCAGTACTTC. Its translation: CASSRLAGVGQETQYF.

This sequence joins TRBV19 and TRBJ2-7, with 10 bases lining up with TRBD2. This CDR3 has 14 residues. With 5 bases clipped from V and 5 bases from J, the junction kept 6 bases outside the gene matches. The germline CDR1 and CDR2 sequences are LNHDA and SQIVND (reference sequence). The CDR3 loop is CASSEASGSNEQYF. The CDR3 DNA reads TGTGCCAGTAGTGAGGCTAGCGGGAGCAACGAGCAGTACTTC.

This sequence joins TRBV5-1 and TRBJ2-2; D is perhaps TRBD1 (5 bases). The germline CDR1 and CDR2 sequences are SGHRS and YFSETQ. The CDR3 length is 14 residues. Trimming removed 4 bases from V and 4 bases from J, with 11 bases in between. This chain's CDR3 is CASSLSQVTGELFF. DNA for the CDR3: TGCGCCAGCAGCCTATCACAGGTCACCGGGGAGCTGTTTTTT.

The count of this clone is one. The gene calls are TRBV5-1 and TRBJ1-1; D remains unclear. The CDR3 sequence is 13 residues long. V was shortened by 1 base and J by 2 bases, with 6 bases between the two germline ends. The germline V gene encodes CDR1 SGHRS and CDR2 YFSETQ. CDR3 coding DNA: TGCGCCAGCAGCTTGTGGTCCAACACTGAAGCTTTCTTT. Translation gives CASSLWSNTEAFF. The full variable domain, rest sourced from reference TRBV5-1 and TRBJ1-1, is KAGVTQTPRYLIKTRGQQVTLSCSPISGHRSVSWYQQTPGQGLQFLFEYFSETQRNKGNFPGRFSGRQFSNSRSEMNVSTLELGDSALYLCASSLWSNTEAFFGQGTRLTVV.

The rearrangement links TRBV5-1 to TRBJ2-5; weak D call: TRBD2 (5 bases). Germline V gene data show CDR1 as SGHRS and CDR2 as YFSETQ. V was shortened by 4 bases and J by 4 bases, with 14 bases between the two germline ends. The CDR3 runs to 14 residues. The CDR3 bases are TGCGCCAGCAGCCCTCCCGGTCGGGGAGAGACCCAGTACTTC. Its protein product is CASSPPGRGETQYF.

The chain uses TRBV9 and TRBJ2-7, with D perhaps matching TRBD1 (6 bases). The CDR3 has 14 residues. CDR1 SGDLS and CDR2 YYNGEE come from the germline V gene. V gave up 0 bases and J gave up 2 bases, with 9 bases separating them. The CDR3 DNA sequence: TGTGCCAGCAGCGTAGAACAGGGACCCTACGAGCAGTACTTC. It encodes CASSVEQGPYEQYF.

CDR3 sequence (DNA): TGTGCCACCAGCAGAACCGGGACAGGGGAAGCTTTCTTT. Its translation is CATSRTGTGEAFF. V is TRBV15 and J is TRBJ1-1; 9 nucleotides line up with TRBD1. CDR1 is LNHNV and CDR2 is YYDKDF in the germline V gene (reference sequence). V was pared by 2 bases and J by 8 bases, with 3 bases of the junction left unmatched. The CDR3 sequence is 13 residues long.

This rearrangement joins TRBV7-9 to TRBJ2-5; the D gene is possibly TRBD1 (6 bases). Germline V gives CDR1 SEHNR, CDR2 FQNEAQ (reference sequence). The CDR3 length is 18 residues. V lost 0 bases and J lost 1, with 18 bases in between. CDR3 region: CASSLAVLTGVIQETQYF. For the CDR3, the DNA is TGTGCCAGCAGCTTAGCGGTTTTGACAGGAGTGATCCAAGAGACCCAGTACTTC.

The CDR3 spells CASSIGDSAYNEQFF. The CDR3 DNA reads as TGTGCCAGTAGTATAGGCGACAGCGCCTACAATGAGCAGTTCTTC. J is TRBJ2-1 and V is TRBV19; D possibly corresponds to TRBD1 (5 bases). Per germline, CDR1 LNHDA and CDR2 SQIVND (reference sequence). Trimming removed 1 base at V and 2 bases at J, with 9 bases between. CDR3 size: 15 residues.

V usage is TRBV20-1 and J usage is TRBJ1-5; D is unresolved. Trimming took 2 bases from V and 3 from J, leaving 2 bases between them. The germline CDR1 and CDR2 sequences are DFQATT and SNEGSKA (reference sequence). There are 11 residues in the CDR3. Here the CDR3 DNA reads TGCAGTGCTAGACACAATCAGCCCCAGCATTTT. Translation gives CSARHNQPQHF.

The table lists this clone with a few counts. The chain's CDR3 is CASSHPRHLNTEAFF. The CDR3 nucleotides are TGCGCCAGCAGCCACCCTCGACACCTGAACACTGAAGCTTTCTTT. V and J are TRBV4-1 and TRBJ1-1, with D unclear. Between the trimmed V and J ends, which lost 3 bases and 0 bases, there was a span of 11 bases. The CDR3 sequence is 15 residues long. The germline V gene encodes CDR1 MGHRA and CDR2 YSYEKL.

The genes are TRBV11-2 and TRBJ2-7, with 10 positions matching TRBD1. CDR1 SGHAT and CDR2 FQNNGV come from the germline V gene. This CDR3 contains 15 residues. V was pared by 1 base and J by 3 bases, with 3 bases of the junction left unmatched. Written as DNA, the CDR3 is TGTGCCAGCAGCTTAGTACGGGACAGGGGCTACGAGCAGTACTTC. This gives the protein CASSLVRDRGYEQYF.

Only one count was recorded for this clone. The chain is built from TRBV5-6 and TRBJ1-2, with D hard to call. The V end was cut by 1 base, the J end by 6 bases, with 4 bases between. Per the germline V gene, CDR1 is SGHDT and CDR2 is YYEEEE. This CDR3 is 11 amino acids long. CDR3 DNA: TGTGCCAGCAGCTTGTCCGATGGCTACACCTTC. Amino acids: CASSLSDGYTF. Variable domain in full (rest from reference TRBV5-6 and TRBJ1-2): DAGVTQSPTHLIKTRGQQVTLRCSPKSGHDTVSWYQQALGQGPQFIFQYYEEEERQRGNFPDRFSGHQFPNYSSELNVNALLLGDSALYLCASSLSDGYTFGSGTRLTVV.

The chain carries TRBV7-6 and TRBJ2-1; D unclear. The germline gives CDR1 SGHVS, CDR2 FNYEAQ. V lost 0 bases, J lost 4 bases, and 13 bases lay in between. This CDR3 is 16 amino acids long. CDR3 DNA sequence: TGTGCCAGCAGCTTAGCCCCGGGTCCTCAGTACAATGAGCAGTTCTTC. Its protein product is CASSLAPGPQYNEQFF.

The V and J genes are TRBV5-5 and TRBJ2-2; D gene unclear. CDR3 length: 14 amino acids. Trimming cost V 3 bases and J 2 bases, with 8 bases left between them. Germline values: CDR1 SGHKS, CDR2 YYEKEE (reference sequence). CDR3 in DNA: TGTGCCAGCAGCTACTCACAAAACACCGGGGAGCTGTTTTTT. It translates to CASSYSQNTGELFF.

The chain recombines TRBV7-2 with TRBJ2-3; 9 nucleotides align to TRBD2. The J segment lost 5 bases and the V segment lost 1 base, leaving 4 bases of the junction unmatched. From germline, CDR1 is SGHTA and CDR2 FQGNSA. The CDR3 extends over 15 amino acids. CDR3 DNA: TGTGCCAGCAGCTTAGGCGGGAGGGCGGGAGATACGCAGTATTTT. This translates into CASSLGGRAGDTQYF.

CDR3 DNA: TGTGCCATCAGCTCAGCGGGAGGGTATACCGGGGAGCTGTTTTTT. It encodes CAISSAGGYTGELFF. This chain connects TRBV10-3 to TRBJ2-2, with 10 bases matching TRBD2. Germline lookup yields CDR1 ENHRY and CDR2 SYGVKD. J gave up 5 bases and V 6 bases, and 6 bases lay outside the gene matches. This CDR3 has 15 residues.

The rearrangement uses TRBV9 and TRBJ1-6; TRBD1 aligns across 7 bases. Germline CDR1 is SGDLS and CDR2 is YYNGEE. This CDR3 region has 15 residues. Unmatched junction bases numbered 3, after V lost 0 bases and J lost 6 bases. The CDR3 DNA follows: TGTGCCAGCAGCGTAGGCCCAGGGGGTAATTCACCCCTCCACTTT. Residues: CASSVGPGGNSPLHF.

The chain carries TRBV10-2 and TRBJ2-7; TRBD2 aligns across 10 bases. The J segment lost 4 bases and the V segment lost 0 bases, leaving 12 bases of the junction unmatched. The length of the CDR3 is 18 residues. Germline CDR1 and CDR2: WSHSY and SAAADI. The CDR3 region has the DNA TGCGCCAGCAGTGAGTCTAAAGAACTAGCGGGGTTCCCTTACGAGCAGTACTTC. Translation: CASSESKELAGFPYEQYF.

V gene TRBV5-1 combines with J gene TRBJ2-3; 13 nucleotides match TRBD2. The CDR3 runs 16 residues. The germline CDR1 and CDR2 sequences are SGHRS and YFSETQ. The V and J ends lost 5 bases and 1 base, in that order; junction bases with no gene match: 4. CDR3 sequence: CASSSGTSGGTDTQYF. Here the CDR3 DNA reads TGCGCCAGCAGTTCCGGGACTAGCGGGGGCACAGATACGCAGTATTTT.

The chain employs TRBV9 and TRBJ2-2, with 16 bases matching TRBD2. Germline CDR1 is SGDLS and CDR2 is YYNGEE. The CDR3 runs to 19 residues. Trimming took 3 bases from V and 3 from J; bases not matched to a gene: 8. The CDR3 loop reads CASSGPGLAGGSDTGELFF. CDR3 nucleotide sequence: TGTGCCAGCAGCGGACCGGGACTAGCGGGAGGGTCCGACACCGGGGAGCTGTTTTTT.

The chain has TRBV9 and TRBJ2-2; D is undetermined. V lost 0 bases, J lost 4 bases, and 10 bases lay in between. Germline CDR1 SGDLS, CDR2 YYNGEE. The CDR3 covers 15 residues. For the CDR3, the DNA is TGTGCCAGCAGCGTAGCTACCAGTCCCACCGGGGAGCTGTTTTTT. It codes for CASSVATSPTGELFF.

The chain has TRBV5-4 and TRBJ1-5; D not certain. Germline CDR1 and CDR2: SGHNT and YYREEE (reference sequence). The CDR3 contains 12 residues. With 0 bases removed from V and 6 bases from J, the gap between germline ends came to 4 bases. The CDR3 loop reads CASSLEGQPQHF. CDR3 bases: TGTGCCAGCAGCTTGGAGGGTCAGCCCCAGCATTTT.

This clone came up once. V is TRBV27 and J is TRBJ2-5, with TRBD2 matching over 11 bases. Germline CDR1 and CDR2: MNHEY and SMNVEV (reference sequence). The CDR3 spans 15 residues. Losses at the gene ends were 4 bases for V and 2 bases for J; bases not matched to a gene: 3. CDR3 DNA: TGTGCCAGCAGTTCCTTAGCGGGAGGGCAAGAGACCCAGTACTTC. Its protein is CASSSLAGGQETQYF.